A single sample gave rise to the 18 T cell receptor beta chains below, sequenced in a study of early T cells in non-severe SARS-CoV-2 infection (dated by TCRdb to the early 2020s). The library relied on 5' RACE. Sequenced using a NextSeq 500. The public reads were quality trimmed at Q25 with fastp and then assembled into clones with MiXCR by TCRdb, keeping productive beta chains. CDR3 protein sequences are deduplicated, and each keeps its most common genes and DNA. The sample table lists tens of thousands of distinct CDR3 sequences, approximately 4.6% of them with a count of one. The ten largest clones take up roughly 15% of the sample. Specimen: whole blood. All receptors derive from an adult who was a healthcare worker with PCR-confirmed SARS-CoV-2 infection or an uninfected control (not recorded which).

This clonotype was observed at least ten times. This chain connects TRBV5-1 to TRBJ2-3; weak D call: TRBD1 (6 bases). Germline CDR1 reads SGHRS; CDR2 reads YFSETQ. The CDR3 covers 14 residues. With 0 bases removed from V and 6 bases from J, the gap between germline ends came to 11 bases. The CDR3 loop reads CASSLGGGMDTQYF. The CDR3 nucleotides are TGCGCCAGCAGCTTGGGAGGGGGAATGGATACGCAGTATTTT.

This clonotype came up many times. The chain is built from TRBV7-8 and TRBJ2-1; 9 bases align to TRBD2. The CDR3 contains 17 residues. Germline V gene sequence: CDR1 SGHVS, CDR2 FQNEAQ. With V trimmed by 5 bases and J by 2 bases, 10 bases remained unmatched. CDR3 sequence reads: CASSPLPSGTTYNEQFF. DNA for the CDR3: TGTGCCAGCAGCCCATTACCTAGCGGGACGACCTACAATGAGCAGTTCTTC.

This clonotype has ten or more counts. The gene calls are TRBV7-2 and TRBJ2-5, with 13 bases identical to TRBD2. The length of the CDR3 is 18 residues. The germline V gene has CDR1 SGHTA and CDR2 FQGNSA. Trimming took 3 bases from V and 4 from J; bases not matched to a gene: 11. CDR3 amino acids: CASSFQTSGGARLETQYF. In DNA, the CDR3 is TGTGCCAGCAGCTTTCAAACTAGCGGGGGGGCACGGTTAGAGACCCAGTACTTC.

This clonotype was observed many times. The V and J genes are TRBV7-9 and TRBJ2-7; no definite D call. This CDR3 has 13 residues. V was clipped by 10 bases and J by 2 bases, with 15 bases between them. Germline V CDR1 and CDR2: SEHNR, FQNEAQ (reference sequence). Here the CDR3 reads CAIPTENTYEQYF. The CDR3 nucleotides read TGTGCCATACCAACAGAAAACACCTACGAGCAGTACTTC.

In this sample, this clonotype turned up many times. The chain combines TRBV28 with TRBJ1-3; D is possibly TRBD1 (6 bases). The CDR3 covers 16 residues. Germline V gene sequence: CDR1 MDHEN, CDR2 SYDVKM. V lost 5 bases, J lost 4 bases, and 18 bases lay in between. This chain's CDR3 is CASSHPTGGLGNTIYF. The CDR3 DNA sequence: TGTGCCAGCAGTCACCCGACAGGAGGACTCGGAAACACCATATATTTT. Variable domain in full (rest from reference TRBV28 and TRBJ1-3): DVKVTQSSRYLVKRTGEKVFLECVQDMDHENMFWYRQDPGLGLRLIYFSYDVKMKEKGDIPEGYSVSREKKERFSLILESASTNQTSMYLCASSHPTGGLGNTIYFGEGSWLTVV.

This clonotype has ten or more counts. The rearrangement joins TRBV3-1 to TRBJ2-3; 8 nucleotides align to TRBD1. Germline-derived CDR1 and CDR2 are LGHDT and YNNKEL (reference sequence). The J segment lost 4 bases and the V segment lost 5 bases, leaving 5 bases of the junction unmatched. The length of the CDR3 is 14 residues. CDR3 in amino acids: CASSYGQGADTQYF. The CDR3 DNA follows: TGTGCCAGCAGCTATGGACAGGGCGCAGATACGCAGTATTTT.

The chain recombines TRBV5-1 with TRBJ2-1, with 7 bases fitting TRBD2. The CDR3 contains 15 residues. Germline V gene lookup returns CDR1 SGHRS and CDR2 YFSETQ. The V gene end was trimmed by 5 bases and the J gene end by 0 bases; junction bases not matched to a gene: 5. Here the CDR3 reads CASRSTGGSYNEQFF. As DNA, the CDR3 is TGCGCCAGCAGATCAACGGGGGGCTCCTACAATGAGCAGTTCTTC.

This clonotype was counted ten times or more. The chain couples TRBV12-5 to TRBJ2-2, with no clear D. CDR3 length equals 16 residues. Trimming pared 5 bases from V and 1 base from J, leaving 14 bases between. Germline V gene lookup returns CDR1 LGHNT and CDR2 FRNRAP. The CDR3 bases are TGTGCTAGTGGTGGCATCGACAAGGGGAACACCGGGGAGCTGTTTTTT. It encodes CASGGIDKGNTGELFF.

This clonotype was seen many times. The chain links TRBV5-4 to TRBJ1-1; D is perhaps TRBD1 (6 bases). Trimming stripped 4 bases from V and 2 bases from J, with 12 bases between. This CDR3 region has 14 residues. CDR1 and CDR2 from the germline V gene are SGHNT and YYREEE (reference sequence). CDR3 residues: CASSELDRNTEAFF. Here the CDR3 DNA reads TGTGCCAGCAGCGAACTGGACAGAAACACTGAAGCTTTCTTT.

This clonotype showed up many times. The chain recombines TRBV7-6 with TRBJ2-7; TRBD1 matches 7 bases. J lost 0 bases, V lost 5 bases, and 4 bases had no gene match. Germline CDR1 is SGHVS and CDR2 is FNYEAQ. The CDR3 spans 14 residues. In nucleotides, the CDR3 is TGTGCCAGCAGCCGACAGGGTCCCTCCTACGAGCAGTACTTC. This translates into CASSRQGPSYEQYF.

This clonotype was seen a handful of times. V usage is TRBV3-1 and J usage is TRBJ1-2, with 10 positions matching TRBD1. The CDR3 is 11 amino acids. Unmatched junction bases numbered 4, after V lost 4 bases and J lost 14 bases. Germline V gene lookup returns CDR1 LGHDT and CDR2 YNNKEL (reference sequence). CDR3 amino acids: CASSRGTGETF. CDR3 DNA: TGTGCCAGCAGCCGGGGGACAGGGGAAACCTTC.

This clonotype occurred many times. DNA of the CDR3: TGTGCCAGCGAGTCGAACACTGAAGCTTTCTTT. This codes for CASESNTEAFF. V gene TRBV7-2 combines with J gene TRBJ1-1; D not resolved. This CDR3 region has 11 residues. The germline gives CDR1 SGHTA, CDR2 FQGNSA. Trimming cost V 8 bases and J 1 base, with 5 bases left between them.

The table lists this clonotype with many counts. The rearrangement uses TRBV29-1 and TRBJ2-2, with 8 bases matching TRBD1. Looked up from germline, CDR1 is SQVTM and CDR2 is ANQGSEA. After removal of 4 bases from V and 3 bases from J, the junction contained 4 bases not matched to a gene. The CDR3 is 14 residues long. CDR3 residues: CSVGTGRDTGELFF. CDR3 DNA: TGCAGCGTTGGGACAGGGCGGGACACCGGGGAGCTGTTTTTT.

This clonotype was counted only a few times. The CDR3 is CASSTRGQGRSPLHF. CDR3 bases: TGTGCCAGTAGCACCAGGGGACAGGGACGTTCACCCCTCCACTTT. The V call is TRBV14, the J call TRBJ1-6; 9 bases line up with TRBD1. The length of the CDR3 is 15 residues. V was clipped by 9 bases and J by 9 bases; unmatched bases: 12. The germline CDR1 and CDR2 sequences are SGHDN and FVKESK.

This clonotype was detected ten times or more. The V call is TRBV7-2, the J call TRBJ2-7; D is possibly TRBD1 (5 bases). Trimming took 1 base from V and 3 from J, leaving 13 bases between them. CDR3 length: 15 residues. CDR1 and CDR2 (germline): SGHTA, FQGNSA. The CDR3 coding sequence is TGTGCCAGCAGCTTAGATAGGGGAATCATCTACGAGCAGTACTTC. This sequence encodes CASSLDRGIIYEQYF.

This clonotype occurred many times. The chain is built from TRBV5-1 and TRBJ2-1; D is undetermined. This CDR3 spans 15 amino acids. The germline V and J ends were trimmed by 0 bases and 4 bases, with 11 bases remaining between them. Germline CDR1 SGHRS, CDR2 YFSETQ. The CDR3 DNA reads as TGCGCCAGCAGCTTGGATTGGGGAAAATACAATGAGCAGTTCTTC. Protein product: CASSLDWGKYNEQFF. The variable domain in full, completed from reference TRBV5-1 and TRBJ2-1, reads KAGVTQTPRYLIKTRGQQVTLSCSPISGHRSVSWYQQTPGQGLQFLFEYFSETQRNKGNFPGRFSGRQFSNSRSEMNVSTLELGDSALYLCASSLDWGKYNEQFFGPGTRLTVL.

This clonotype was found a few times. The chain links TRBV12-3 or TRBV12-4 to TRBJ1-2, with 10 bases lining up with TRBD1. V lost 5 bases and J lost 1; bases outside the gene matches: 4. The CDR3 is made up of 15 amino acids. The CDR3 loop reads CASSPGTGVNYGYTF. The CDR3 nucleotides are TGTGCCAGCAGTCCCGGGACAGGGGTTAACTATGGCTACACCTTC.

This clonotype came up a few times. The chain recombines TRBV12-3 or TRBV12-4 with TRBJ1-3; 7 positions match TRBD1. This CDR3 region has 14 residues. The junction had 6 bases not matched to a gene; V was cut back by 6 bases and J by 4 bases. The CDR3: CASRPSDRGNTIYF. The CDR3 nucleotides read TGTGCCAGCAGGCCCTCGGACAGGGGAAACACCATATATTTT.